This T cell receptor (beta chain) is from a study of CD8 T cells in Susac syndrome. Random hexamers were used to reverse transcribe an amount of roughly 0.5 to 1 ug RNA. Multiplex immunoSEQ PCR targeted 54 Vbeta and 13 Jbeta TCR beta segments. Using its own MiXCR run on the immunoSEQ multiplex PCR reads, TCRdb lists one record per CDR3 protein. The data contain about 300,000 distinct CDR3 sequences, approximately 91% of them singletons. Sequencing targeted TCR beta in blood CD8+ and CD4+ T cells. Trimming removed 4 bases from V and 8 bases from J; junction bases left unmatched: 11. The CDR3 runs to 16 residues. CDR1 and CDR2 (germline): SGHDT, YYEEEE.

Material: CD8+ T cells from PBMCs. This rearrangement joins TRBV5-6 to TRBJ2-7; 14 bases map to TRBD2. This receptor was taken from a human donor with multiple sclerosis. As DNA, the CDR3 is TGTGCCAGCAGCCCGGGACTAGCGGGAGTAGTCGTCAAGCAGTACTTC. This codes for CASSPGLAGVVVKQYF.